Many counts were recorded for the clone carrying this T cell receptor beta chain. Its antigen is not identified. Employing constant-segment primers, 5'RACE generated TCR alpha and TCR beta cDNA libraries bearing sample barcodes and UMIs. MiXCR, applied by TCRdb to the 5' RACE reads, yields one record per CDR3 protein. The data contain fewer than 75,000 distinct CDR3 sequences, approximately 12% of them seen just once; the ten biggest clones take up under 25%. The CDR3 length is 14 residues. The germline V gene encodes CDR1 SGDLS and CDR2 YYNGEE. The ends were cut back, 0 bases at V and 7 bases at J, with 12 bases in the middle. This specimen comes from a study of T-cell memory formation after mild COVID-19. In the study overall: TCR clusters were mostly donor specific.

Study-level results: Those CD4+ clones that contracted were mainly in CM and EM (CD8+ ones in EMRA).

Sequencing was carried out using PBMCs or a T cell subset sorted from them (not recorded which). The gene calls are TRBV9 and TRBJ2-3, with D tentatively TRBD2 (7 bases). This TCR was recovered from a man in his late teens or twenties who had mild COVID-19 (a few samples of this study predate the infection). Cell type and time point are not known. The CDR3 is CASSVEGGANTQYF. DNA of the CDR3: TGTGCCAGCAGCGTAGAGGGGGGGGCCAATACGCAGTATTTT.